A single sample is the source of the 2 T cell receptor beta chains below, sequenced in a study of shared clonotypes between healthy human individuals (dated by TCRdb to the early 2020s). The library was made by the immunoSEQ multiplex PCR assay. TCRdb limited this immuneACCESS table to in-frame rearrangements with V and J called. A share of clones is missing; checked studies link under half to unresolved V genes, and the rest is unexplained. For this sample there are approximately 500,000 clones; about 80% appear just once. Around an eighth of the sample is in the top ten clones. The sequenced material came from PBMCs. These receptors all come from a woman between 35 and 50 years old in good health. Some clones in this sample may be carry-over from other donors' samples.

The genes are TRBV9 and TRBJ2-1, with D tentatively TRBD2 (5 bases). There are 14 residues in the CDR3. Trimming took off 4 bases at V and 7 bases at J, with 15 bases between the two ends. Germline lookup yields CDR1 SGDLS and CDR2 YYNGEE. CDR3 region: CASSLLAGVNEQFF. The DNA of the CDR3 is TGTGCCAGCAGCCTCCTTGCGGGTGTAAATGAGCAGTTCTTC.

V gene TRBV7-9 combines with J gene TRBJ2-7; 9 nucleotides line up with TRBD1. J was trimmed by 4 bases and V by 3 bases; bases with no gene match: 4. Germline V gene data show CDR1 as SEHNR and CDR2 as FQNEAQ (reference sequence). There are 14 residues in the CDR3. The CDR3: CASSLDRGNYEQYF. The CDR3 coding sequence is TGTGCCAGCAGCTTGGACAGGGGAAATTACGAGCAGTACTTC.